This note documents a single T cell receptor (beta chain) sequence. Amplification of TCR beta CDR3 regions was performed using RNA transcripts as template. A set of HTBI primers served as the primers for a first-round RT-PCR of the TCR CDR3. One entry per CDR3 protein, called by TCRdb with MiXCR from the multiplex PCR reads. In the table there are about 480,000 distinct CDR3 sequences, roughly 14% of which are singletons. This entry comes from a study of T cells in Graves' hyperthyroidism and ophthalmopathy. V was clipped by 6 bases and J by 2 bases; unmatched bases: 11. CDR3 length equals 17 residues. Germline V gene sequence: CDR1 DFQATT, CDR2 SNEGSKA (reference sequence).

Sample: blood. The rearrangement links TRBV20-1 to TRBJ2-6; TRBD1 matches at 9 bases. The TCR sequence derives from a woman aged 18-29 years with Graves' hyperthyroidism. CDR3 sequence: CSATRRDRVTGANVLTF. CDR3 coding DNA: TGCAGTGCCACCAGGAGGGACAGGGTCACTGGGGCCAACGTCCTGACTTTC.